These 4 T cell receptor beta chains were sequenced from one sample in a study of sequential checkpoint blockade in melanoma. This table comes from immunoSEQ multiplex PCR, and its TCRdb copy is limited to in-frame clones, with some not included. The sample includes about 12,000 clones, roughly 24% seen only once; the top ten take approximately 19%. Treatment noted: randomized to nivolumab then ipilimumab (arm A) or the reverse (arm B). Here the sequenced sample was tumor tissue (inferred from file names), taken from a patient given nivolumab and ipilimumab in sequence. The receptors were gathered from a human donor with melanoma.

This clone was seen only once. The chain links TRBV18 to TRBJ2-1; 14 bases are a match to TRBD2. This CDR3 has 17 residues. Germline V CDR1 and CDR2: KGHSH, LQKENI. V was clipped by 3 bases and J by 4 bases; unmatched bases: 5. CDR3 sequence: CASSPLGTSGGYNEQFF. Written as DNA, the CDR3 is TGTGCCAGCTCACCGTTGGGGACTAGCGGGGGATACAATGAGCAGTTCTTC.

This clone turned up a few times. The V gene is TRBV6-4, the J gene TRBJ1-2; TRBD1 aligns across 8 bases. Germline CDR1 and CDR2: MRHNA and SNTAGT. After removal of 3 bases from V and 7 bases from J, the junction contained 19 bases not matched to a gene. This CDR3 contains 18 residues. CDR3 sequence: CASSDSNWRDRFSGGYTF. DNA of the CDR3: TGTGCCAGCAGTGATTCGAACTGGCGGGACAGGTTTTCAGGTGGCTACACCTTC.

The chain carries TRBV10-2 and TRBJ1-2; D might be TRBD1 (6 bases). Germline values: CDR1 WSHSY, CDR2 SAAADI. Deletions cut 5 bases from V and 4 bases from J, with 17 bases between. The CDR3 sequence is 15 residues long. The CDR3 DNA is TGCGCCAGCAGTAGAAGGGGGATTGCTGGCTATGGCTACACCTTC. It encodes CASSRRGIAGYGYTF.

This clone appeared a few times. The V call is TRBV6-8, the J call TRBJ2-1; D gene unclear. V lost 5 bases and J lost 4, with 12 bases in between. The CDR3 is made up of 14 amino acids. Germline CDR1 is MNHGY and CDR2 is SAAAGT. CDR3 coding DNA: TGTGCCAGCAGTGGGCGTTCCAGGTACAATGAGCAGTTCTTC. This codes for CASSGRSRYNEQFF.